The 9 T cell receptor beta chains below come from one sample, sequenced in a study of high-grade serous ovarian cancer treatment subgroups. Tumor samples were taken before definitive surgery or chemotherapy. Profiled with immunoSEQ multiplex PCR; TCRdb holds only in-frame clones, not every one. The sample has about 3,300 clones; 70% to 80% are singletons. The source material was tumor tissue. The receptors shown here come from a human donor with high-grade serous ovarian cancer.

The chain uses TRBV27 and TRBJ2-2, with D possibly TRBD2 on 6 matching bases. V was cut by 3 bases and J by 2 bases, with 19 bases left in between. This CDR3 is built from 18 residues. Germline V lookup: CDR1 MNHEY, CDR2 SMNVEV (reference sequence). The CDR3 DNA reads as TGTGCCAGCAGTTTCAAGGGGCACGGGACTCTCAACACCGGGGAGCTGTTTTTT. Its protein product is CASSFKGHGTLNTGELFF.

This chain uses TRBV4-3 with TRBJ1-2; TRBD1 might be the D (6 bases). The CDR3 is 14 residues long. Trimming took 2 bases from V and 5 from J, leaving 12 bases between them. Germline-derived CDR1 and CDR2 are LGHNA and YSLEER. In DNA, the CDR3 is TGCGCCAGCAGCCAATACGGGGGCCCATATGGCTACACCTTC. Its translation: CASSQYGGPYGYTF.

The genes are TRBV2 and TRBJ2-1; no clear D gene. V was clipped by 9 bases and J by 7 bases, with 13 bases between them. The CDR3 loop spans 12 amino acids. Per germline, CDR1 SNHLY and CDR2 FYNNEI. The CDR3 sequence is CARGPPGNEQFF. DNA for the CDR3: TGTGCCAGAGGCCCCCCAGGTAATGAGCAGTTCTTC.

The CDR3 loop is CASRRAQGSYEQYF. The CDR3 bases are TGTGCCAGTAGAAGGGCACAGGGGTCCTACGAGCAGTACTTC. V gene TRBV19 combines with J gene TRBJ2-7, with 7 positions matching TRBD1. Germline V gene data show CDR1 as LNHDA and CDR2 as SQIVND (reference sequence). This CDR3 has 14 amino acids. The ends lost 6 bases at V and 1 base at J; junction bases unmatched: 6.

The rearrangement links TRBV6-5 to TRBJ1-1, with D possibly matching TRBD1 (5 bases). The CDR3 length is 13 residues. Between the trimmed V and J ends, which lost 2 bases and 1 base, there was a span of 5 bases. Germline CDR1 reads MNHEY; CDR2 reads SVGAGI. In DNA, the CDR3 is TGTGCCAGCAGTTACCAGGGGAACACTGAAGCTTTCTTT. Residues: CASSYQGNTEAFF.

This clone was recorded a few times. The CDR3 DNA reads TGTGCCAGCAGAAGGTCTCAGGAGAGCAGTGGAAACACCATATATTTT. Its protein is CASRRSQESSGNTIYF. The chain recombines TRBV2 with TRBJ1-3; D is undetermined. The CDR3 has 16 residues. Germline V gene sequence: CDR1 SNHLY, CDR2 FYNNEI. Trimming pared 6 bases from V and 3 bases from J, leaving 18 bases between.

This sequence joins TRBV15 and TRBJ1-3; TRBD1 is a possible D gene (6 bases). The length of the CDR3 is 20 residues. Trimming left V 0 bases short and J 2 bases short, with 23 bases between. The germline V gene encodes CDR1 LNHNV and CDR2 YYDKDF (reference sequence). The CDR3 DNA sequence: TGTGCCACCAGCAGAGATCCCCGTGCGACAGGAGGAATAGCTGGAAACACCATATATTTT. Translation gives CATSRDPRATGGIAGNTIYF.

This clone appeared once. V gene TRBV27 combines with J gene TRBJ2-7; D is perhaps TRBD1 (6 bases). V lost 6 bases and J lost 3, with 18 bases in between. The CDR3 runs to 15 residues. CDR1 MNHEY and CDR2 SMNVEV come from the germline V gene (reference sequence). CDR3 sequence reads: CASSLGSQGSYEQYF. CDR3 DNA: TGTGCCAGCAGCTTAGGGTCGCAGGGGAGCTACGAGCAGTACTTC.

Only one count was recorded for this clone. The chain couples TRBV11-3 to TRBJ2-1; either TRBD1 or TRBD2 may fit D (7 bases each). V was trimmed by 5 bases and J by 6 bases, leaving 17 bases between them. The germline V gene encodes CDR1 SGHNT and CDR2 YENEEA. This CDR3 is 15 amino acids long. The CDR3 nucleotides are TGTGCCAGCAGCCCCCGGGCAGGGGGGGGCAATGAGCAGTTCTTC. Translated, it gives CASSPRAGGGNEQFF.